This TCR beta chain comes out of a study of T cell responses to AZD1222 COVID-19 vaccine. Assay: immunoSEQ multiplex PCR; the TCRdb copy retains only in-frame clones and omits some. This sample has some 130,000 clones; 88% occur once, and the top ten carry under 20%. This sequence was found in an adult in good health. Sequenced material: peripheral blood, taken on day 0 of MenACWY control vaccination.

CDR3 protein: CASRKLRGYTEAFF. As DNA, the CDR3 is TGTGCCAGCAGAAAGCTACGGGGGTACACTGAAGCTTTCTTT. The V and J genes are TRBV13 and TRBJ1-1; possible D gene TRBD1, 5 bases. The CDR3 runs to 14 residues. Germline V gene lookup returns CDR1 PRHDT and CDR2 FYEKMQ (reference sequence). Deletions cut 6 bases from V and 3 bases from J, with 14 bases between. Supplemented by reference TRBV13 and TRBJ1-1, the full variable domain reads AAGVIQSPRHLIKEKRETATLKCYPIPRHDTVYWYQQGPGQDPQFLISFYEKMQSDKGSIPDRFSAQQFSDYHSELNMSSLELGDSALYFCASRKLRGYTEAFFGQGTRLTVV.